This TCR beta chain was retrieved from a study of beta chain features in type 1 diabetes. A single heparinised blood sample, averaging roughly 110 mL, was obtained per donor. Study conclusions and caveats: Fewer junction insertions and more nucleotide deletions appeared in type 1 diabetes patients. Cells carrying high TCR expression could end up over-represented when cDNA is sequenced.

Since all of the isolated RNA was reverse transcribed, expressed TCRB transcripts were what got sequenced. Read counts averaged approximately 3.6 million for samples of naive, central memory and regulatory T cells. The protocol was immunoSEQ multiplex PCR, while the TCRdb copy is restricted to in-frame clones and leaves out a portion. This table has about half a million clones, 30% appearing once. CDR1 and CDR2 from the germline V gene are SGHDN and FVKESK. V lost 4 bases, J lost 5 bases, and 5 bases stayed unmatched. The CDR3 is 15 residues long. Comments on this clone: Its antigen is not known.

The receptor was isolated from a man aged 18-30 years in good health. The rearrangement links TRBV14 to TRBJ2-2; 9 nucleotides match TRBD2. Sequencing was carried out using naive CD4+ T cells from blood. CDR3 sequence (DNA): TGTGCCAGCAGCCCGCGACTAGCGGATACCGGGGAGCTGTTTTTT. The encoded protein is CASSPRLADTGELFF.